A single sample is the source of the 5 T cell receptor beta chains below, sequenced in a study of beta chain features in type 1 diabetes. As every portion of the isolated RNA was reverse transcribed, the sequencing read expressed TCRB transcripts. Sequencing used immunoSEQ multiplex PCR; TCRdb keeps in-frame clones, though not all of them. Of under 900,000 clones in the sample, about 17% are singletons; the top ten hold 0.02% to 0.025%. The sample consisted of naive CD4+ T cells from blood. The receptors here all came from a woman aged 18-30 years in good health.

V and J are TRBV28 and TRBJ2-6; unclear D gene. Germline V gives CDR1 MDHEN, CDR2 SYDVKM. This CDR3 spans 14 amino acids. V lost 6 bases to trimming and J lost 1 base, with 7 bases between them. The CDR3 DNA reads TGTGCCAGCAGGGGCTATTCTGGGGCCAACGTCCTGACTTTC. This gives the protein CASRGYSGANVLTF. The full variable domain, completed using reference TRBV28 and TRBJ2-6, is DVKVTQSSRYLVKRTGEKVFLECVQDMDHENMFWYRQDPGLGLRLIYFSYDVKMKEKGDIPEGYSVSREKKERFSLILESASTNQTSMYLCASRGYSGANVLTFGAGSRLTVL.

J is TRBJ1-1 and V is TRBV5-1; 7 bases are a match to TRBD1. Germline CDR1 and CDR2: SGHRS and YFSETQ. This CDR3 contains 11 residues. Trimming took 7 bases from V and 8 from J; bases not matched to a gene: 5. CDR3 region: CASGSGGEAFF. In DNA, the CDR3 is TGCGCCAGCGGTTCAGGGGGGGAAGCTTTCTTT.

This clone was counted only a few times. The chain recombines TRBV25-1 with TRBJ2-7; TRBD2 matches 7 bases. Germline V CDR1 and CDR2: MGHDK, SYGVNS. V trimming: 8 bases; J trimming: 4 bases; junction bases outside the gene matches: 11. The CDR3 consists of 14 residues. CDR3 protein: CASGYGGSIYEQYF. CDR3 nucleotides: TGTGCCAGCGGATATGGCGGGAGTATATACGAGCAGTACTTC.

This clone came up a few times. J is TRBJ2-2 and V is TRBV18; unclear D gene. V gave up 2 bases and J gave up 6 bases, with 7 bases separating them. The CDR3 extends over 13 amino acids. Germline CDR1 reads KGHSH; CDR2 reads LQKENI. The CDR3 region is CASSPASSGELFF. CDR3 coding DNA: TGTGCCAGCTCACCAGCGAGCTCCGGGGAGCTGTTTTTT.

The chain employs TRBV10-3 and TRBJ1-2; no definite D call. V was pared by 0 bases and J by 4 bases, with 6 bases between. CDR1 ENHRY and CDR2 SYGVKD come from the germline V gene. The CDR3 is 13 amino acids. The CDR3 sequence: CAISESFPYGYTF. CDR3 DNA: TGTGCCATCAGTGAGTCCTTCCCCTATGGCTACACCTTC.